The sample holds a few counts of the clone carrying this T cell receptor beta chain. These data come from a study of regulatory T cells in long-lasting Graves disease. TCR beta libraries were built with iRepertoire HTBI primers and Arm-PCR of CDR3 regions. One entry per CDR3 protein results from TCRdb running MiXCR on the multiplex PCR reads. This sample yields under 800,000 distinct CDR3 sequences, of which under 20% are seen a single time; about 17% belongs to the top ten. V lost 3 bases, J lost 4 bases, and 7 bases stayed unmatched. Germline CDR1 MDHEN, CDR2 SYDVKM. The length of the CDR3 is 15 residues. The time point is: newly diagnosed GD, antithyroid drugs for less than 3 months. PBMCs were the source of the RNA used for TCR sequencing. These data also featured in a second study, about T cells in Graves' hyperthyroidism and ophthalmopathy.

This sequence joins TRBV28 and TRBJ2-3; 7 nucleotides agree with TRBD2. This receptor was taken from a woman aged 30 to 39 with Graves disease. The starting material was peripheral blood mononuclear cells (PBMCs), obtained at new diagnosis, from a patient treated with antithyroid drugs. The CDR3 reads CASSLSREGADTQYF. The CDR3 coding sequence is TGTGCCAGCAGTTTGTCTAGGGAGGGTGCAGATACGCAGTATTTT.